Given below is one TCR beta chain in context. Its matching antigen is unknown. This sample was taken from a study of early T cells in non-severe SARS-CoV-2 infection. The wider study: Sequencing of bulk RNA from unsorted whole blood was done, without chain pairing. Findings and limits, study-wide: Matching results from VDJdb favored anti-spike CD8 responses, leaving private and CD4 specificities undetected.

The ends lost 3 bases at V and 4 bases at J; junction bases unmatched: 0. Germline CDR1 reads SGHVS; CDR2 reads FNYEAQ. CDR3 length: 14 amino acids. The library protocol tagged individual cDNA molecules with unique molecular identifiers. Each CDR3 protein gets one entry after TCRdb re-called the 5' RACE reads with MiXCR. Of 100,000 to 130,000 distinct CDR3 sequences in the sample, about 12% are singletons; the top ten hold approximately 3.1%. Material: whole blood. The receptor comes from an adult who was a healthcare worker with PCR-confirmed SARS-CoV-2 infection or an uninfected control (not recorded which). This sequence joins TRBV7-6 and TRBJ2-3, with 11 bases matching TRBD2. As DNA, the CDR3 is TGTGCCAGCAGCTTTAGCGGGGGGGCAGATACGCAGTATTTT. The encoded protein is CASSFSGGADTQYF.